This TCR beta chain was observed in a study of T-cell reconstitution after alpha-beta-depleted transplantation in children. Researchers prepared the TCRbeta library using unique molecular identifiers, the study reports. One entry per CDR3 protein results from TCRdb running MiXCR on the PCR reads. The data contain hundreds of thousands of distinct CDR3 sequences, about 33% of them singletons. V was trimmed by 2 bases and J by 0 bases, leaving 9 bases between them. The V gene's germline CDR1 is SGHAT and CDR2 FQNNGV. The CDR3 extends over 15 amino acids. Sequencing was performed on PBMCs from the stem cell graft donor, taken from the stem cell graft. This chain joins TRBV11-2 and TRBJ2-3; D unclear. The TCR comes from a human donor who donated a stem cell graft to a child with aplastic anemia. Here the CDR3 reads CASSLFPLSTDTQYF. The CDR3 bases are TGTGCCAGCAGCTTATTTCCCCTTAGCACAGATACGCAGTATTTT.